These T cell receptor beta chains were read from a single sample in a study of cytomegalovirus exposure and HLA in healthy donors. Assay used: immunoSEQ multiplex PCR; TCRdb lists only in-frame clones, some missing. Among hundreds of thousands of clones listed, 85% were seen once. Sequencing was carried out using PBMCs. These receptors were taken from a girl aged 2 to 10 in good health and CMV-seronegative. The CDR3 runs from the conserved cysteine through the conserved F or W. The order of the fields is V gene, D gene, J gene, clone size, CDR3 protein, CDR3 DNA. The D gene is left open where the match is weak. Where a row states a size, it is once, few, many or the class of an expanded clone; other rows omit it.

V: TRBV9; D: TRBD1; J: TRBJ1-1; size: -; CDR3: CASSPPAGQGVETEAFF; DNA: TGTGCCAGCAGCCCCCCAGCGGGACAGGGGGTAGAAACTGAAGCTTTCTTT
V: TRBV6-6; D: -; J: TRBJ2-2; size: -; CDR3: CASSYSGLQNTGELFF; DNA: TGTGCCAGCAGTTACTCCGGACTACAAAACACCGGGGAGCTGTTTTTT
V: TRBV11-2; D: -; J: TRBJ1-3; size: -; CDR3: CASSPQGQASNTIYF; DNA: TGTGCCAGCAGCCCGCAGGGGCAGGCGAGTAACACCATATATTTT
V: TRBV4-1; D: -; J: TRBJ2-1; size: -; CDR3: CASSQVQGTSSYNEQFF; DNA: TGCGCCAGCAGCCAAGTCCAGGGGACCAGCTCCTACAATGAGCAGTTCTTC
V: TRBV6-5; D: TRBD1; J: TRBJ1-2; size: -; CDR3: CASRQGYIDGYTF; DNA: TGTGCCAGCAGACAGGGGTATATTGATGGCTACACCTTC
V: TRBV6-5; D: -; J: TRBJ1-2; size: -; CDR3: CASSYRGPSYGYTF; DNA: TGTGCCAGCAGTTACAGGGGTCCCTCCTATGGCTACACCTTC
V: TRBV6-6; D: -; J: TRBJ1-6; size: -; CDR3: CASSYSQGSPLHF; DNA: TGTGCCAGCAGTTACAGCCAGGGATCACCCCTCCACTTT
V: TRBV6-5; D: TRBD2; J: TRBJ2-5; size: -; CDR3: CASSLRGGQETQYF; DNA: TGTGCCAGCAGCCTCCGGGGGGGGCAAGAGACCCAGTACTTC
V: TRBV5-1; D: TRBD1; J: TRBJ1-1; size: -; CDR3: CASSSQTGSRTEAFF; DNA: TGCGCCAGCAGCTCCCAGACAGGGTCGAGGACTGAAGCTTTCTTT
V: TRBV7-9; D: -; J: TRBJ1-1; size: few; CDR3: CASSLLGPRGRAFF; DNA: TGTGCCAGCAGCTTACTAGGCCCGCGAGGGCGAGCTTTCTTT
V: TRBV4-1; D: TRBD1; J: TRBJ2-4; size: once; CDR3: CASSPQTDRGRNIQYF; DNA: TGCGCCAGCAGCCCCCAAACTGACAGGGGGAGAAACATTCAGTACTTC
V: TRBV19; D: -; J: TRBJ2-7; size: few; CDR3: CASSGQRPPYEQYF; DNA: TGTGCCAGTAGTGGTCAGCGTCCACCCTACGAGCAGTACTTC
V: TRBV6-5; D: -; J: TRBJ1-1; size: -; CDR3: CASSYKLSVFNTEAFF; DNA: TGTGCCAGCAGTTACAAGCTGTCTGTGTTTAACACTGAAGCTTTCTTT